This T cell receptor beta chain was found in a study of T cells after posttransplantation cyclophosphamide. Trimming removed 3 bases at V and 1 base at J, with 6 bases between. The CDR3 runs 13 residues. Germline lookup yields CDR1 MDHEN and CDR2 SYDVKM. This clone has at least ten counts. The table came from immunoSEQ multiplex PCR; TCRdb's copy has only in-frame clones and leaves some out. The repertoire consists of approximately 18,000 clones, none detected only once. Busulfan-fludarabine conditioning, marrow transplant, and cyclophosphamide on days +3 and +4 were administered. The sample was PBMCs, taken after allogeneic stem cell transplant with posttransplant cyclophosphamide. This chain joins TRBV28 and TRBJ1-1; D call uncertain. The sequence came from a female patient under 45 who received an allogeneic stem cell transplant from a related donor, was CMV-positive, and had no GVHD. Some T cells could come from the graft donor. The CDR3 sequence is CASSFTENTEAFF. CDR3 DNA sequence: TGTGCCAGCAGTTTTACAGAGAACACTGAAGCTTTCTTT. The variable domain in full, completed from reference TRBV28 and TRBJ1-1, reads DVKVTQSSRYLVKRTGEKVFLECVQDMDHENMFWYRQDPGLGLRLIYFSYDVKMKEKGDIPEGYSVSREKKERFSLILESASTNQTSMYLCASSFTENTEAFFGQGTRLTVV.